This TCR beta chain was obtained from a study of cytomegalovirus exposure and HLA in healthy donors. In the study overall: HLA-typed donors were the source of around 80 million unique TCRs, which an early data release held.

Study results and limitations: By a later analysis, the bulk of CMV-associated TCR beta chains appeared HLA-restricted.

Primers for the PCR totalled 60 Vbeta and 13 Jbeta. Assay used: immunoSEQ multiplex PCR; TCRdb lists only in-frame clones, some missing. The sample lists about 190,000 clones, about 77% seen once, with approximately 4.6% in the top ten. A word on this clone: The antigen remains unidentified.

Sample: PBMCs. The origin of this receptor is a man aged 25-45 years in good health and CMV-seropositive.

The CDR3 nucleotides read TGTGCCAGCAGCAAAAGTTGGCTCCTTCCCTACGAGCAGTACTTC. Protein sequence: CASSKSWLLPYEQYF. V is TRBV21-1 and J is TRBJ2-7; the D segment call TRBD1 is taken from the table without a DNA check. TRBV21-1 is given as a pseudogene. The CDR3 is 15 amino acids.